The T cell receptor beta chain under discussion was sequenced for a study of blood T cell repertoires in COVID-19. CDR1 is LNHNV, CDR2 YYDKDF, per germline (reference sequence). This CDR3 comprises 15 residues. The germline V and J ends were trimmed by 4 bases and 7 bases, with 19 bases remaining between them. This clone was seen only a few times. The method was immunoSEQ multiplex PCR; TCRdb's version includes in-frame clones alone and lacks a portion of them. This sample has under 200,000 clones; roughly 86% occur once, and the top ten carry less than 3%. The chain employs TRBV15 and TRBJ1-2; D is ambiguous. The sample taken for sequencing was peripheral blood. The receptor was isolated from a woman older than 75 with COVID-19, enrolled during active disease. CDR3 region: CATSISTVSISGYTF. In nucleotides, the CDR3 is TGTGCCACCAGCATAAGTACAGTTAGTATTAGTGGCTACACCTTC. Full variable domain (rest looked up from reference TRBV15 and TRBJ1-2): DAMVIQNPRYQVTQFGKPVTLSCSQTLNHNVMYWYQQKSSQAPKLLFHYYDKDFNNEADTPDNFQSRRPNTSFCFLDIRSPGLGDTAMYLCATSISTVSISGYTFGSGTRLTVV.